The clone carrying this T cell receptor beta chain has only a few counts. The CDR3 has 16 residues. Trimming took 3 bases from V and 1 from J; bases not matched to a gene: 7. These data are taken from a study of T cell changes during pregnancy in multiple sclerosis. Profiling relied on immunoSEQ multiplex PCR, and the TCRdb table lists in-frame clones only, not all of them. In the table there are fewer than 50,000 clones, approximately 94% of which are singletons. This chain links TRBV23-1 with TRBJ1-1; 8 nucleotides align to TRBD1. TRBV23-1 is classed as an ORF, of uncertain function. The TCR originated in a female donor with multiple sclerosis, enrolled in a pregnancy study. Here the sequenced sample was CD8+ T cells from peripheral blood mononuclear cells, taken in the third trimester of pregnancy. This CDR3 is CASSHRPGGSNTEAFF. The CDR3 DNA reads as TGCGCCAGCAGTCACCGGCCAGGGGGCTCGAACACTGAAGCTTTCTTT.